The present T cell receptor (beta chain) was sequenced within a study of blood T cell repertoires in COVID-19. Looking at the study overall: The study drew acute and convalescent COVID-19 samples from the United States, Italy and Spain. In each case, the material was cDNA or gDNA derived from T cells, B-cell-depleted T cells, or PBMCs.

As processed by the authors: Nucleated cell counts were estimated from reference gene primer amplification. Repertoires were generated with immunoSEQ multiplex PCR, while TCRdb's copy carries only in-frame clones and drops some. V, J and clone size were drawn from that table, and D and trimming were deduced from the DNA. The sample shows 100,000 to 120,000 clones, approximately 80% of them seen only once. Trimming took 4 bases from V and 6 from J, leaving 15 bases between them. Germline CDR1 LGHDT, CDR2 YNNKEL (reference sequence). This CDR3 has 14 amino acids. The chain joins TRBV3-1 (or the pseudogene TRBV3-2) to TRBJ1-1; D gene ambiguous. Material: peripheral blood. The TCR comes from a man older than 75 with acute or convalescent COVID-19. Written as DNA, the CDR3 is TGTGCCAGCAGCCCTAGACCAGCGGAAGCTGAAGCTTTCTTT. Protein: CASSPRPAEAEAFF.